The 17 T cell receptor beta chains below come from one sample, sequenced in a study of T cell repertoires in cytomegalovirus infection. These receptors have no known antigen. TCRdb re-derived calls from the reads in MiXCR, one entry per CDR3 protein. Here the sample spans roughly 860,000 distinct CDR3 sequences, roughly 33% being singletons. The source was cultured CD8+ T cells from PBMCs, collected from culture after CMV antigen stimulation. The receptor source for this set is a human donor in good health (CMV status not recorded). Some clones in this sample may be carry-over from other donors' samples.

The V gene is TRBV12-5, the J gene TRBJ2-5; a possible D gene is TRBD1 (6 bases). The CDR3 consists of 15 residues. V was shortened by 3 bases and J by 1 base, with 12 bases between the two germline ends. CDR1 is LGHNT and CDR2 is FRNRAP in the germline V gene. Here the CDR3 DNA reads TGTGCTAGTGGTTTCCAGACAGGTACCCAAGAGACCCAGTACTTC. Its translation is CASGFQTGTQETQYF.

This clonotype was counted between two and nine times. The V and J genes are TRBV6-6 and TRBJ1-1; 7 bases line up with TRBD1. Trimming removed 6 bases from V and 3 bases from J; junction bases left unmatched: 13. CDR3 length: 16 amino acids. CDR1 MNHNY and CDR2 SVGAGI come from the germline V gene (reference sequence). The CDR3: CASRYGRGREDTEAFF. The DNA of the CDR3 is TGTGCCAGCAGGTACGGGAGGGGGCGAGAGGACACTGAAGCTTTCTTT.

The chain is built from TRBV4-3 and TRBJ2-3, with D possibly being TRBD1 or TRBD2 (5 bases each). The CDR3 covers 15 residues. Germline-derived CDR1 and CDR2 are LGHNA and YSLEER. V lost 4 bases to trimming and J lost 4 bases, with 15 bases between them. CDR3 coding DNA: TGCGCCAGCAGCCGCCAAGGGGACCGGCCAGATACGCAGTATTTT. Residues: CASSRQGDRPDTQYF.

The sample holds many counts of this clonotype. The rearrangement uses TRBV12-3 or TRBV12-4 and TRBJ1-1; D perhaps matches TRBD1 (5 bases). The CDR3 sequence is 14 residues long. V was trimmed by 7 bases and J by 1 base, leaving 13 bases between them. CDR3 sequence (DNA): TGTGCCAGCACTCCGACGGGACCGAACACTGAAGCTTTCTTT. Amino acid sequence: CASTPTGPNTEAFF.

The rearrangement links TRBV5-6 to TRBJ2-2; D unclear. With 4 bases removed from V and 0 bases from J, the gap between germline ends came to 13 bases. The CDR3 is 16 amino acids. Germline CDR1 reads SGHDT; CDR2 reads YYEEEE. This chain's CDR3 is CASSLWTATNTGELFF. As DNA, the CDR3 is TGTGCCAGCAGCCTTTGGACGGCAACGAACACCGGGGAGCTGTTTTTT.

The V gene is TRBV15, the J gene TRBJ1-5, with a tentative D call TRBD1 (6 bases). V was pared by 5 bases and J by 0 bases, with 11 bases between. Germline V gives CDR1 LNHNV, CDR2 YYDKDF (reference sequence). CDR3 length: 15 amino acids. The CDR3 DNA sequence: TGTGCCACCAGCCCAGGGGTCTTTAGCAATCAGCCCCAGCATTTT. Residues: CATSPGVFSNQPQHF.

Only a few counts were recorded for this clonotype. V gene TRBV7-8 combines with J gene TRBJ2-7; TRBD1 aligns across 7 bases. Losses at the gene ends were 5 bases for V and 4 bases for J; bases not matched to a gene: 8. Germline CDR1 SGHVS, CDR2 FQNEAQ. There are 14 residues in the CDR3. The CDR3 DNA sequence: TGTGCCAGCAGCGCTTACGACAGGGAATACGAGCAGTACGTC. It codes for CASSAYDREYEQYV.

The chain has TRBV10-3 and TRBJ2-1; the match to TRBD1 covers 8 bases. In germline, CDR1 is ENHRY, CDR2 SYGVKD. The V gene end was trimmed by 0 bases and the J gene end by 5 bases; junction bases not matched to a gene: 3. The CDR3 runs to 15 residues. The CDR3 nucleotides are TGTGCCATCAGTGAGTCGACAGGGGAGGACAATGAGCAGTTCTTC. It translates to CAISESTGEDNEQFF.

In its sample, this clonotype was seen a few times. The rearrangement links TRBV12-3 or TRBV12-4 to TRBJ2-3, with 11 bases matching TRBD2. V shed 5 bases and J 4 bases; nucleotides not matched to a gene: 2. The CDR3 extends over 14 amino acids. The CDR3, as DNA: TGTGCCAGCAGTGTTAGCGGGGGGGCAGATACGCAGTATTTT. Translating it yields CASSVSGGADTQYF.

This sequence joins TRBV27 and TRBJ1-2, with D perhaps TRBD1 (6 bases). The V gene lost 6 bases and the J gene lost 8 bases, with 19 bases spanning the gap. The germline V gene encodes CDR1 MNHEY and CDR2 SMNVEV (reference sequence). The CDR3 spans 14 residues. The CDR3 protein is CASSPGAGYRGYTF. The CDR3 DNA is TGTGCCAGCAGCCCGGGGGCAGGGTATCGCGGCTACACCTTC.

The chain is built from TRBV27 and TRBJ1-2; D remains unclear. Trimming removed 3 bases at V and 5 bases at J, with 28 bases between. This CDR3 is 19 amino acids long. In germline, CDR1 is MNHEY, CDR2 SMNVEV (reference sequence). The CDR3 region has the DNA TGTGCCAGCAGTTTCGGAGTCAACCACAAAGACGGGATTTTATATGGCTACACCTTC. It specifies CASSFGVNHKDGILYGYTF.

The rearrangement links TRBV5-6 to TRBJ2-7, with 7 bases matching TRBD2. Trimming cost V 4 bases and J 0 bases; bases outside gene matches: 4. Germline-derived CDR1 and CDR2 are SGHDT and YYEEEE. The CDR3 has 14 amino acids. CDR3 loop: CASSPERDSYEQYV. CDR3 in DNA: TGTGCCAGCAGCCCCGAGCGGGACTCCTACGAGCAGTACGTC.

In nucleotides, the CDR3 is TGCAGTGCCCGCACCTGGGGACCCCAAAGGAATGAGCAGTTCTTC. It codes for CSARTWGPQRNEQFF. The rearrangement uses TRBV20-1 and TRBJ2-1, with D perhaps TRBD1 or TRBD2 (5 bases each). Germline V gene lookup returns CDR1 DFQATT and CDR2 SNEGSKA (reference sequence). The CDR3 totals 15 residues. V was clipped by 6 bases and J by 7 bases, with 22 bases between them.

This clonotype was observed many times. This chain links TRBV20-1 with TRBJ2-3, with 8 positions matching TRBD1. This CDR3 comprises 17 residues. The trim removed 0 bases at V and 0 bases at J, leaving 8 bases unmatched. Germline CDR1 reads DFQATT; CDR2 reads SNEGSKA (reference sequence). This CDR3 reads CSARDSGTGASTDTQYF. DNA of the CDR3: TGCAGTGCTAGAGACTCCGGGACAGGCGCTAGCACAGATACGCAGTATTTT.

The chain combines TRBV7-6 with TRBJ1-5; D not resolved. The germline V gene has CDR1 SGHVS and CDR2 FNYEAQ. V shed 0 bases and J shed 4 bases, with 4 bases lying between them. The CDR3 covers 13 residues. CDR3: CASSLAMNQPQHF. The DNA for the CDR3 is TGTGCCAGCAGCTTAGCCATGAATCAGCCCCAGCATTTT.

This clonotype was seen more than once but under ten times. The CDR3 DNA follows: TGTGCCAGCTCACCCCTTCAGTGGGATACGCAGTATTTT. It specifies CASSPLQWDTQYF. J is TRBJ2-3 and V is TRBV18, with unresolved D. Germline V lookup: CDR1 KGHSH, CDR2 LQKENI. V lost 3 bases and J 6 bases, leaving 10 bases between the germline ends. The CDR3 length is 13 residues. The full variable domain, its missing parts supplied by reference TRBV18 and TRBJ2-3, is NAGVMQNPRHLVRRRGQEARLRCSPMKGHSHVYWYRQLPEEGLKFMVYLQKENIIDESGMPKERFSAEFPKEGPSILRIQQVVRGDSAAYFCASSPLQWDTQYFGPGTRLTVL.

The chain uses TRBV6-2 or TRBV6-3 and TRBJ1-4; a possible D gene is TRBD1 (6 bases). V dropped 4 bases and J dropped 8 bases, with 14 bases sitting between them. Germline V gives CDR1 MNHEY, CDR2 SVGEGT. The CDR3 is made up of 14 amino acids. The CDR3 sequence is CASSSGQSGEKLFF. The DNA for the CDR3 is TGTGCCAGCAGTTCGGGACAATCAGGGGAAAAACTGTTTTTT.